This T cell receptor (beta chain) was identified in a study of blood T cell repertoires in COVID-19. Profiling relied on immunoSEQ multiplex PCR, and the TCRdb table lists in-frame clones only, not all of them. The table has about 120,000 clones, less than 85% seen once. Germline-derived CDR1 and CDR2 are GTSNPN and SVGIG (reference sequence). The CDR3 is 14 residues long. Unmatched junction bases numbered 6, after V lost 5 bases and J lost 3 bases. The material sequenced was peripheral blood. The receptor comes from a man aged 25 to 45 with acute or convalescent COVID-19. The chain employs TRBV30 and TRBJ2-3; 9 bases match TRBD1. The CDR3 region is CAWGSGQGTDTQYF. The CDR3 DNA sequence: TGTGCCTGGGGCTCGGGACAGGGAACAGATACGCAGTATTTT.